The rows below give T cell receptor beta chains drawn from one sample of a study of blood T cell repertoires in COVID-19. Profiled with immunoSEQ multiplex PCR; TCRdb holds only in-frame clones, not every one. The profile shows about 69,000 clones, roughly nine tenths of them singletons. Sequenced input: peripheral blood. The receptors stem from a woman in her late teens or twenties with acute or convalescent COVID-19. Both conserved end residues are trimmed from each CDR3. Size is stated for part of the rows, as once, few or many counts, or as a class when the clone is expanded.

clone size | CDR3 length | J gene | V gene | CDR3 protein
NA | 9 | TRBJ1-2 | TRBV20-1 | SAPTSYGYT
once | 14 | TRBJ1-1 | TRBV7-8 | ASRWSAGGSLTEAF
NA | 14 | TRBJ1-3 | TRBV19 | ASSARQGRFGNTIY
NA | 9 | TRBJ1-3 | TRBV20-1 | SARVANTIY
NA | 13 | TRBJ1-6 | TRBV18 | ASSPLRDRDSPLH
NA | 10 | TRBJ2-7 | TRBV29-1 | SVESGGYEQY
NA | 12 | TRBJ1-5 | TRBV19 | ASSVQGSNQPQH
NA | 15 | TRBJ1-2 | TRBV15 | ATSRGMAGVGRYGYT
few | 9 | TRBJ2-7 | TRBV14 | ASSQDRRQY
NA | 13 | TRBJ1-5 | TRBV6-1 | ASSEVQGSNQPQH
NA | 12 | TRBJ2-3 | TRBV2 | ASSGTAVPDTQY
NA | 12 | TRBJ1-1 | TRBV4-2 | ASSQVAGGTEAF
NA | 11 | TRBJ1-2 | TRBV2 | ASSGVGGDGYT
NA | 14 | TRBJ2-2 | TRBV9 | ASSVGGSGGPGELF
NA | 12 | TRBJ2-6 | TRBV27 | ASSSFSGANVLT
NA | 14 | TRBJ2-1 | TRBV2 | ASRATSGGIYNEQF
few | 14 | TRBJ2-1 | TRBV5-1 | ASSLPVGQQKFEQF
NA | 11 | TRBJ1-6 | TRBV4-1 | ASSQDRESPLH
NA | 11 | TRBJ2-2 | TRBV3-1/TRBV3-2 | ASSPLRTGELF
NA | 12 | TRBJ1-1 | TRBV19 | ASSMTVLNTEAF
NA | 14 | TRBJ2-1 | TRBV4-1 | ASSQFGTPYGNEQF
NA | 14 | TRBJ1-1 | TRBV6-2/TRBV6-3 | ASSSTGSLMDTEAF
NA | 11 | TRBJ1-1 | TRBV6-5 | ASSLGANTEAF
NA | 13 | TRBJ1-1 | TRBV5-6 | ASSLAAGKNTEAF
NA | 14 | TRBJ1-4 | TRBV5-6 | ASSTGTGGADEKLF
NA | 16 | TRBJ1-2 | TRBV9 | ASSPSSGTGGLLGGYT
once | 11 | TRBJ2-7 | TRBV28 | ASNYRGHHEQY
NA | 18 | TRBJ1-6 | TRBV4-2 | ASSQDHTRGRILHNSPLH
NA | 13 | TRBJ2-7 | TRBV2 | ASSPSGLARNEQY
once | 13 | TRBJ2-5 | TRBV18 | ASSPGLAGVETQY
NA | 13 | TRBJ1-1 | TRBV11-1 | ASSFAGAANTEAF
NA | 10 | TRBJ1-2 | TRBV18 | ASSPDAGGYT
NA | 12 | TRBJ1-2 | TRBV14 | ASSLGTGDGGYT
once | 13 | TRBJ1-2 | TRBV6-5 | ASSRRPDGKYGYT
NA | 13 | TRBJ1-1 | TRBV5-1 | ASSPSGTGDTEAF
NA | 12 | TRBJ2-3 | TRBV10-2 | ASSRLAGTDTQY
NA | 13 | TRBJ2-1 | TRBV19 | ASSIDRGDWNEQF
NA | 11 | TRBJ1-1 | TRBV12-3/TRBV12-4 | ASRTQGRPEAF